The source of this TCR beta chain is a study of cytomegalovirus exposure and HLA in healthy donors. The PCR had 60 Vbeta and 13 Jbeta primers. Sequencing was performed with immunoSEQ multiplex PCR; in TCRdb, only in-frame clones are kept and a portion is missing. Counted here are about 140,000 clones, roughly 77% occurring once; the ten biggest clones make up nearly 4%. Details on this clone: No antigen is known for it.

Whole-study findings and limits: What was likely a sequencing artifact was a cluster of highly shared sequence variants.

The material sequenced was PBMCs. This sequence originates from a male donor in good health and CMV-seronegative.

CDR3 DNA: TGTGCCAGCAGCCCCGCCGGCGGTTACACCGGGGAGCTGTTTTTT. Protein sequence: CASSPAGGYTGELFF. The chain has TRBV7-9 and TRBJ2-2; D ambiguous. The germline gives CDR1 SEHNR, CDR2 FQNEAQ (reference sequence). Trimming took 5 bases from V and 3 from J, leaving 13 bases between them. The CDR3 covers 15 residues. Filled out from reference TRBV7-9 and TRBJ2-2, the complete variable domain reads DTGVSQNPRHKITKRGQNVTFRCDPISEHNRLYWYRQTLGQGPEFLTYFQNEAQLEKSRLLSDRFSAERPKGSFSTLEIQRTEQGDSAMYLCASSPAGGYTGELFFGEGSRLTVL.